This T cell receptor (beta chain) was sequenced in a study of T cell responses to AZD1222 COVID-19 vaccine. TCRdb's copy holds only in-frame clones and misses some; the assay was immunoSEQ multiplex PCR. The sample records about 150,000 clones, about 91% being singletons. A remark on this clone: Antigen unknown.

Germline V CDR1 and CDR2: SGHNT, YYREEE (reference sequence). There are 15 residues in the CDR3. V shed 6 bases and J shed 4 bases, with 19 bases lying between them. Whole-study results and caveats: The repertoires were collected only after the peak T cell response.

The clonotype was recovered from an adult in good health. This rearrangement joins TRBV5-4 to TRBJ1-2; a possible D gene is TRBD1 (6 bases). Sequencing used peripheral blood, obtained on day 0 of AZD1222 vaccination. The CDR3 region is CASTVKRTGIYGYTF. Here the CDR3 DNA reads TGTGCCAGCACCGTAAAGAGAACAGGGATCTATGGCTACACCTTC.